This is a list of T cell receptor beta chains from one sample in a study of T cells in Graves' hyperthyroidism and ophthalmopathy. TCRdb redid the calling of the multiplex PCR reads with MiXCR, one entry per CDR3 protein. The sample has about half a million distinct CDR3 sequences, roughly a quarter seen once. Sequencing input: blood. All receptors come from a woman between 25 and 40 years old with Graves' ophthalmopathy. Both conserved end residues are part of each CDR3. A D gene is named only where the DNA matches it firmly. A row's size may be missing; if present it is once, few, many or a size class.

CDR3,DNA,J,V,D,length,size
CASSFSRRVYEQYF,TGTGCCAGCAGTTTCTCCAGACGGGTTTACGAGCAGTACTTC,TRBJ2-7,TRBV12-3/TRBV12-4,.,14,many
CASRRGGGETEAFF,TGTGCCAGCCGCAGGGGGGGCGGAGAGACTGAAGCTTTCTTT,TRBJ1-1,TRBV7-3,TRBD1,14,many
CASSDLTYNEQFF,TGTGCCAGCAGCGACCTTACCTACAATGAGCAGTTCTTC,TRBJ2-1,TRBV7-9,.,13,.
CATSRDDPKRGGIGELCF,TGTGCTACCAGCAGAGATGACCCCAAGCGGGGGGGGATCGGGGAGCTGTGTTTT,TRBJ2-2,TRBV15,TRBD2,18,.
CATSRGTGLNEQYF,TGTGCCACCAGCAGAGGGACAGGTCTAAACGAGCAGTACTTC,TRBJ2-7,TRBV15,TRBD1,14,many
CASRSGNSPYGYTF,TGTGCCAGCAGAAGTGGGAACAGTCCTTATGGCTACACCTTC,TRBJ1-2,TRBV12-3/TRBV12-4,.,14,.
CASSWGTANTEAFF,TGCGCCAGCAGCTGGGGGACAGCGAACACTGAAGCTTTCTTT,TRBJ1-1,TRBV5-1,TRBD1,14,many
CSAREIQVSAFF,TGCAGTGCTAGAGAAATACAGGTCTCGGCTTTCTTT,TRBJ1-1,TRBV20-1,.,12,many
CASSYPDRGISTNEKLFF,TGTGCCAGCAGTTACCCGGACAGGGGAATATCGACTAATGAAAAACTGTTTTTT,TRBJ1-4,TRBV6-2/TRBV6-3,TRBD1,18,few
CASRGTGEGPQHF,TGCGCCAGCAGAGGGACAGGGGAAGGGCCCCAGCATTTT,TRBJ1-5,TRBV4-1,TRBD1,13,.
CSARRGNQQPQHF,TGCAGTGCTAGACGGGGGAATCAACAGCCCCAGCATTTT,TRBJ1-5,TRBV20-1,.,13,many
CASSLFSASNAETQYF,TGTGCCAGCAGCTTATTTAGCGCCTCGAACGCAGAGACCCAGTACTTC,TRBJ2-5,TRBV7-2,.,16,.
CASSLSTSQETQYF,TGTGCCAGCAGCTTATCGACTAGCCAAGAGACCCAGTACTTC,TRBJ2-5,TRBV7-2,.,14,many
CSVDSMNTEAFF,TGCAGCGTTGACAGCATGAACACTGAAGCTTTCTTT,TRBJ1-1,TRBV29-1,.,12,many
CASSRAGTGTYEQYF,TGTGCCAGCAGCCGAGCCGGGACAGGGACCTACGAGCAGTACTTC,TRBJ2-7,TRBV12-3/TRBV12-4,TRBD1,15,.
CASSPGTGGSEQYF,TGCGCCAGCAGCCCCGGGACAGGGGGCTCCGAGCAGTACTTC,TRBJ2-7,TRBV5-1,TRBD1,14,many
CATSRAGDRGYEQYF,TGTGCCACCAGCAGAGCCGGAGACAGGGGCTACGAGCAGTACTTC,TRBJ2-7,TRBV15,TRBD1,15,.
CASSLDRGRNTEAFF,TGTGCCAGTAGTCTCGACAGGGGGCGGAACACTGAAGCTTTCTTT,TRBJ1-1,TRBV19,TRBD1,15,many
CASSQIPGSYEQYF,TGTGCCAGCAGCCAAATTCCAGGCTCCTACGAGCAGTACTTC,TRBJ2-7,TRBV3-1,.,14,few
CASSRRDRTNYGYTF,TGTGCCAGCAGCCGACGGGACAGAACTAACTATGGCTACACCTTC,TRBJ1-2,TRBV13,TRBD1,15,many
CASSQSGNSRPQHF,TGTGCCAGCAGTCAGTCCGGGAACAGTCGGCCCCAGCATTTT,TRBJ1-5,TRBV12-3/TRBV12-4,.,14,many
CASGGTRGMNTEAFF,TGTGCCAGCGGAGGGACCCGGGGGATGAACACTGAAGCTTTCTTT,TRBJ1-1,TRBV6-1,.,15,.
CASSLGHGIPTEAFF,TGTGCCAGCAGCCTCGGCCACGGCATACCCACTGAAGCTTTCTTT,TRBJ1-1,TRBV7-9,.,15,.
CASSLETGGFEQYF,TGTGCCAGCAGCTTAGAGACAGGGGGCTTCGAGCAGTACTTC,TRBJ2-7,TRBV7-2,TRBD1,14,many
CHSDQDRANTEAFF,TGCCATAGCGATCAAGACAGGGCAAACACTGAAGCTTTCTTT,TRBJ1-1,TRBV20-1,TRBD1,14,many
CASSLHRGFVTEAFF,TGTGCCAGCAGTTTACACAGGGGGTTCGTCACTGAAGCTTTCTTT,TRBJ1-1,TRBV27,TRBD1,15,many
CASSQRQGYEQYF,TGTGCCAGCAGCCAGAGGCAAGGTTACGAGCAGTACTTC,TRBJ2-7,TRBV6-2/TRBV6-3,.,13,many
CSVDGSGWETQYF,TGCAGCGTTGACGGTAGCGGCTGGGAGACCCAGTACTTC,TRBJ2-5,TRBV29-1,.,13,.
CASSVGLSNSPLHF,TGCGCCAGCAGCGTAGGACTTTCAAATTCACCCCTCCACTTT,TRBJ1-6,TRBV5-1,.,14,.
CASRQEGYYGYTF,TGTGCCAGCCGCCAAGAGGGGTACTATGGCTACACCTTC,TRBJ1-2,TRBV12-3/TRBV12-4,.,13,many
CASSNLRDRRYEQYF,TGTGCCAGCAGTAACCTTCGGGACAGGAGATACGAGCAGTACTTC,TRBJ2-7,TRBV6-5,TRBD1,15,.
CASRPTGARGEQPQHF,TGTGCCAGCAGACCGACAGGGGCGCGAGGTGAGCAGCCCCAGCATTTT,TRBJ1-5,TRBV12-3/TRBV12-4,TRBD1,16,.
CASSFSQGRKETQYF,TGTGCCAGCAGTTTCTCCCAGGGACGGAAAGAGACCCAGTACTTC,TRBJ2-5,TRBV6-2/TRBV6-3,.,15,.
CASSLISAGVLETQYF,TGTGCCAGCAGCTTAATTTCAGCGGGGGTTCTTGAGACCCAGTACTTC,TRBJ2-5,TRBV7-9,TRBD2,16,few
CASSLEGLQPQHF,TGCGCCAGCAGCTTGGAGGGGCTTCAGCCCCAGCATTTT,TRBJ1-5,TRBV5-1,.,13,many
CARYTNEQFF,TGTGCCAGGTATACGAATGAGCAGTTCTTC,TRBJ2-1,TRBV6-1,.,10,many
CAISATRTDTYEQYF,TGTGCCATCAGCGCGACCCGGACGGATACCTACGAGCAGTACTTC,TRBJ2-7,TRBV10-3,.,15,many
CASSAPGQETEQYF,TGTGCCAGCAGCGCGCCGGGACAGGAGACCGAGCAGTACTTC,TRBJ2-7,TRBV11-2,TRBD1,14,many
CSALSGSSYEQYF,TGCAGTGCCCTAAGCGGGAGCTCCTACGAGCAGTACTTC,TRBJ2-7,TRBV20-1,TRBD2,13,.
CAWRTERNTEAFF,TGTGCCTGGAGGACAGAGAGGAACACTGAAGCTTTCTTT,TRBJ1-1,TRBV30,.,13,.
CSAREFATSNTGELFF,TGCAGTGCTAGAGAATTTGCGACATCTAACACCGGGGAGCTGTTTTTT,TRBJ2-2,TRBV20-1,.,16,.
CASSGTALGGAFF,TGCGCCAGCAGCGGGACGGCTTTGGGGGGAGCTTTCTTT,TRBJ1-1,TRBV5-1,.,13,many
CASSLGLAPLGYEQYF,TGTGCCAGCAGCTTAGGGTTGGCGCCCCTGGGATACGAGCAGTACTTC,TRBJ2-7,TRBV11-2,.,16,many
CASSPDPGTHNQPQHF,TGTGCCAGTAGTCCGGACCCCGGGACTCACAATCAGCCCCAGCATTTT,TRBJ1-5,TRBV19,.,16,many
CASSEFVQGGQPQHF,TGTGCCAGCAGTGAATTCGTCCAGGGAGGACAGCCCCAGCATTTT,TRBJ1-5,TRBV6-1,.,15,.
CASSLEGHWSTEAFF,TGCGCCAGCAGCTTGGAAGGACACTGGAGCACTGAAGCTTTCTTT,TRBJ1-1,TRBV5-1,.,15,.
CASSLRATGQGANGYTF,TGTGCCAGCAGCTTACGAGCCACGGGACAGGGGGCGAATGGCTACACCTTC,TRBJ1-2,TRBV11-2,TRBD1,17,many
CASSYSRGMRAFF,TGTGCCAGCAGTTACTCGAGAGGGATGAGAGCTTTCTTT,TRBJ1-1,TRBV6-5,.,13,many
CSAITRTFGTIYF,TGCAGTGCCATCACCCGGACATTTGGCACCATATATTTT,TRBJ1-3,TRBV20-1,.,13,many
CASSPLGQGSTEAFF,TGTGCCAGCAGTCCCCTTGGACAGGGCTCCACTGAAGCTTTCTTT,TRBJ1-1,TRBV6-1,TRBD1,15,.
CASRNYLNTEAFF,TGTGCCAGCAGAAATTACCTGAACACTGAAGCTTTCTTT,TRBJ1-1,TRBV12-3/TRBV12-4,.,13,.
CASINPGANTEAFF,TGTGCCAGCATTAATCCAGGGGCGAACACTGAAGCTTTCTTT,TRBJ1-1,TRBV12-3/TRBV12-4,.,14,.